Below are 30 T cell receptor beta chains sequenced from a single sample in a study of blood T cells in healthy people across ages. With a J-beta primer mix and a sample-barcoded 5' primer, a second PCR ran 7 to 11 cycles. TCRdb processed the 5' RACE reads anew with MiXCR; each CDR3 protein has one entry. The sample records about 670,000 distinct CDR3 sequences, over 40% being singletons. Sequenced: blood. These receptors were collected from a woman of 80 years or more in good health.

As concerns this clonotype: This sequence may be a read error, since a much larger clone differs from it by one base. CDR3 in amino acids: CSADKIIGVHEQFF. The CDR3 DNA reads TGCAGTGCTGACAAGATTATTGGGGTCCATGAGCAGTTCTTC. V gene TRBV20-1 combines with J gene TRBJ2-1; D call uncertain. Germline assignment: CDR1 DFQATT and CDR2 SNEGSKA (reference sequence). The CDR3 contains 14 residues. V was trimmed by 5 bases and J by 8 bases, leaving 19 bases between them.

This chain uses TRBV4-1 with TRBJ2-6, with 12 positions matching TRBD1. The germline CDR1 and CDR2 sequences are MGHRA and YSYEKL. Trimming took 1 base from V and 0 from J; bases not matched to a gene: 7. CDR3 length equals 20 residues. The CDR3 here is CASSQVQGTGGSSGANVLTF. CDR3 nucleotide sequence: TGCGCCAGCAGCCAAGTCCAGGGGACAGGGGGCTCCTCTGGGGCCAACGTCCTGACTTTC.

This clonotype has ten or more counts. The chain couples TRBV19 to TRBJ2-1; the D call may be TRBD1 or TRBD2 (5 bases each). Germline CDR1 is LNHDA and CDR2 is SQIVND (reference sequence). CDR3 size: 16 residues. V was trimmed by 3 bases and J by 2 bases, leaving 14 bases between them. The CDR3 sequence: CASSIHDPGPYNEQFF. DNA of the CDR3: TGTGCCAGTAGTATCCACGACCCGGGACCCTACAATGAGCAGTTCTTC.

The table lists this clonotype with a few counts. The CDR3 is CSVGGGPNEKLFF. As DNA, the CDR3 is TGCAGCGTTGGGGGGGGTCCAAATGAAAAACTGTTTTTT. The V call is TRBV29-1, the J call TRBJ1-4; weak D call: TRBD1 (5 bases). CDR3 length equals 13 residues. Germline V gene data show CDR1 as SQVTM and CDR2 as ANQGSEA. The V gene lost 4 bases and the J gene lost 5 bases, with 11 bases spanning the gap.

The sample holds a few counts of this clonotype. The chain links TRBV12-3 or TRBV12-4 to TRBJ1-4, with D tentatively TRBD1 (5 bases). V was trimmed by 2 bases and J by 0 bases, leaving 13 bases between them. The CDR3 extends over 17 amino acids. The CDR3 loop reads CASSLFGGAATNEKLFF. DNA for the CDR3: TGTGCCAGCAGTTTATTTGGGGGAGCCGCAACTAATGAAAAACTGTTTTTT.

This clonotype was found many times. The chain combines TRBV12-3 or TRBV12-4 with TRBJ2-1, with 7 nucleotides matching TRBD1. The CDR3 totals 16 residues. Trimming at V came to 5 bases and at J to 1 base, leaving 8 bases not matched to a gene. As DNA, the CDR3 is TGTGCCAGCAGTCCGACAGGGCGATTTTCCTACAATGAGCAGTTCTTC. This gives the protein CASSPTGRFSYNEQFF.

This clonotype was observed a handful of times. This rearrangement joins TRBV25-1 to TRBJ2-2; 11 nucleotides match TRBD1. Trimming cost V 6 bases and J 8 bases; bases outside gene matches: 11. The CDR3 extends over 16 amino acids. Germline V lookup: CDR1 MGHDK, CDR2 SYGVNS. This CDR3 is CASRDRGRLTAGELFF. The CDR3, as DNA: TGTGCCAGCAGGGACAGGGGGCGCCTTACTGCTGGGGAGCTGTTTTTT.

This clonotype came up a few times. This chain connects TRBV6-5 to TRBJ1-1; a weak D match, TRBD1 (5 bases). The CDR3 totals 13 residues. Trimming removed 5 bases at V and 5 bases at J, with 12 bases between. The germline CDR1 and CDR2 sequences are MNHEY and SVGAGI. CDR3 nucleotide sequence: TGTGCCAGCAGTGGGGGGGTATGGACTGAAGCTTTCTTT. It yields the protein CASSGGVWTEAFF.

This clonotype has a handful of counts. V gene TRBV18 combines with J gene TRBJ1-5, with 7 bases aligning to TRBD1. The V gene end was trimmed by 6 bases and the J gene end by 3 bases; junction bases not matched to a gene: 8. The CDR3 is 15 residues long. The V gene's germline CDR1 is KGHSH and CDR2 LQKENI. The CDR3 bases are TGTGCCAGCTCGGCGATCGGGACAGTCAATCAGCCCCAGCATTTT. It is translated as CASSAIGTVNQPQHF.

This chain connects TRBV20-1 to TRBJ1-2; D is uncertain. The V gene lost 4 bases and the J gene lost 4 bases, with 10 bases spanning the gap. Germline V gives CDR1 DFQATT, CDR2 SNEGSKA (reference sequence). The CDR3 is 12 residues long. CDR3 sequence reads: CSATLELYGYTF. For the CDR3, the DNA is TGCAGTGCTACCCTAGAGCTCTATGGCTACACCTTC.

The rearrangement uses TRBV7-9 and TRBJ2-4, with D hard to call. This CDR3 region has 10 residues. Germline values: CDR1 SEHNR, CDR2 FQNEAQ (reference sequence). Trimming pared 4 bases from V and 6 bases from J, leaving 1 base between. The CDR3, as DNA: TGTGCCAGCAGCTCAAACATTCAGTACTTC. This codes for CASSSNIQYF.

Concerning this clonotype itself: A much larger clone lies a single base off, so this may be a read error. The V call is TRBV27, the J call TRBJ2-1; D not certain. This CDR3 is built from 17 residues. The germline CDR1 and CDR2 sequences are MNHEY and SMNVEV (reference sequence). The CDR3 sequence is CASRRIPHGNSYKEQFF. The CDR3 region has the DNA TGTGCCAGCAGGCGAATCCCCCATGGCAACTCCTACAAGGAGCAGTTCTTC.

This clonotype has at least ten counts. J is TRBJ2-3 and V is TRBV7-9, with no clear D. V shed 6 bases and J shed 4 bases, with 5 bases lying between them. The CDR3 is made up of 11 amino acids. Germline CDR1 and CDR2: SEHNR and FQNEAQ (reference sequence). The CDR3 nucleotides are TGTGCCAGCAGGGATGCAGATACGCAGTATTTT. Protein product: CASRDADTQYF.

The V and J genes are TRBV7-9 and TRBJ2-7; TRBD1 agrees at 7 bases. From germline, CDR1 is SEHNR and CDR2 FQNEAQ (reference sequence). CDR3 size: 15 residues. V trimming: 5 bases; J trimming: 2 bases; junction bases outside the gene matches: 9. CDR3 sequence (DNA): TGTGCCAGCAGCCTCCGGACAGGAGTTACCTACGAGCAGTACTTC. Translating it yields CASSLRTGVTYEQYF.

This clonotype has a count of ten or more. This chain links TRBV27 with TRBJ2-5, with 9 positions matching TRBD1. Trimming at V came to 5 bases and at J to 4 bases, leaving 5 bases not matched to a gene. Germline lookup yields CDR1 MNHEY and CDR2 SMNVEV (reference sequence). The CDR3 has 14 residues. The CDR3 nucleotides are TGTGCCAGCAGTGGACAGGGGATGGGAGAGACCCAGTACTTC. This translates into CASSGQGMGETQYF.

V is TRBV14 and J is TRBJ2-1; D is possibly TRBD1 (5 bases). The J call is doubtful: the DNA matches TRBJ2-7 better. The CDR3 is made up of 18 amino acids. CDR1 and CDR2 from the germline V gene are SGHDN and FVKESK. CDR3 DNA sequence: TGTGCCAGCAGCCAAGACCTAGGCACACAGGTGTCTCCCTACGAGCAGTACTTC. This encodes CASSQDLGTQVSPYEQYF.

Many counts were recorded for this clonotype. The chain joins TRBV20-1 to TRBJ2-7; D ambiguous. Germline CDR1 and CDR2: DFQATT and SNEGSKA (reference sequence). V gave up 3 bases and J gave up 7 bases, with 16 bases separating them. The CDR3 extends over 13 amino acids. This chain's CDR3 is CSASIWAIREQYF. CDR3 nucleotide sequence: TGCAGTGCTAGTATCTGGGCCATTAGGGAGCAGTACTTC.

The chain has TRBV12-3 or TRBV12-4 and TRBJ2-3, with D perhaps TRBD2 (6 bases). Trimming removed 8 bases from V and 3 bases from J, with 18 bases in between. The CDR3 length is 15 residues. The CDR3 loop is CASLRGRFRTDTQYF. The CDR3, as DNA: TGTGCCAGCCTGCGGGGCAGATTTAGAACAGATACGCAGTATTTT.

This clonotype was found once. The rearrangement joins TRBV7-2 to TRBJ2-1; D ambiguous. Germline V gene data show CDR1 as SGHTA and CDR2 as FQGNSA. The CDR3 is made up of 13 amino acids. The V end was cut by 4 bases, the J end by 5 bases, with 9 bases between. The CDR3 region has the DNA TGTGCCAGCAGCTCCTGGCGTGACAATGAGCAGTTCTTC. Translated: CASSSWRDNEQFF.

V usage is TRBV11-2 and J usage is TRBJ2-7; 12 bases are shared with TRBD2. CDR1 and CDR2 (germline): SGHAT, FQNNGV. V dropped 4 bases and J dropped 2; count of bases not matched to a gene: 0. The CDR3 runs 14 residues. The CDR3 nucleotides read TGTGCCAGCAGCTCTAGCGGGGGGGCCTACGAGCAGTACTTC. This encodes CASSSSGGAYEQYF.

This clonotype was seen at least ten times. The chain is built from TRBV28 and TRBJ2-7; TRBD1 might be the D (5 bases). The CDR3 totals 16 residues. The V gene's germline CDR1 is MDHEN and CDR2 SYDVKM. Trimming cost V 0 bases and J 2 bases, with 14 bases left between them. This CDR3 is CASSLWNRPTPYEQYF. Written as DNA, the CDR3 is TGTGCCAGCAGTTTATGGAACAGGCCCACGCCCTACGAGCAGTACTTC. Variable domain in full (rest from reference TRBV28 and TRBJ2-7): DVKVTQSSRYLVKRTGEKVFLECVQDMDHENMFWYRQDPGLGLRLIYFSYDVKMKEKGDIPEGYSVSREKKERFSLILESASTNQTSMYLCASSLWNRPTPYEQYFGPGTRLTVT.

V usage is TRBV7-2 and J usage is TRBJ2-1; D gene unclear. Trimming took off 2 bases at V and 10 bases at J, with 12 bases between the two ends. Germline V gene lookup returns CDR1 SGHTA and CDR2 FQGNSA. This CDR3 comprises 13 residues. The CDR3: CASSLNLIREQFF. CDR3 nucleotides: TGTGCCAGCAGCTTAAATCTAATTAGAGAGCAGTTCTTC.

The chain has TRBV3-1 and TRBJ2-7; D is unresolved. This CDR3 has 12 residues. CDR1 is LGHDT, CDR2 YNNKEL, per germline (reference sequence). Trimming took 1 base from V and 6 from J, leaving 7 bases between them. The CDR3 sequence is CASSQGPVEQYF. CDR3 bases: TGTGCCAGCAGCCAAGGACCTGTCGAGCAGTACTTC.

Ten or more counts support this clonotype. This sequence joins TRBV6-5 and TRBJ2-5; the D is unclear. CDR3 length equals 14 residues. Germline CDR1 is MNHEY and CDR2 is SVGAGI. Trimming took 2 bases from V and 8 from J, leaving 15 bases between them. The CDR3 region is CASSYKNGPSTQYF. CDR3 bases: TGTGCCAGCAGTTACAAGAACGGGCCAAGCACCCAGTACTTC.

Regarding this clonotype: Its ends do not fully match the called genes, so a read error is possible. The rearrangement joins TRBV7-7 to TRBJ2-7, with D perhaps TRBD1 (7 bases). Germline CDR1 SSHAT, CDR2 FNYEAQ (reference sequence). The CDR3 covers 15 residues. The CDR3 sequence is CASSPGGGSSNPQYF. The CDR3 DNA follows: TGTGCTAGCAGCCCCGGAGGGGGCTCGAGCAATCCCCAGTACTTC.

This chain uses TRBV4-1 with TRBJ1-6, with D possibly TRBD1 on 5 matching bases. CDR1 and CDR2 (germline): MGHRA, YSYEKL. Trimming pared 0 bases from V and 10 bases from J, leaving 19 bases between. This CDR3 contains 17 residues. The CDR3 here is CASSQDLLRGGESPLHF. As DNA, the CDR3 is TGCGCCAGCAGCCAAGATCTTCTCCGGGGCGGGGAGTCACCCCTCCACTTT.

This clonotype was counted at least ten times. This sequence joins TRBV5-1 and TRBJ2-1, with a weak D call TRBD2 (5 bases). Germline assignment: CDR1 SGHRS and CDR2 YFSETQ. This CDR3 region has 18 residues. Deletions cut 0 bases from V and 2 bases from J, with 18 bases between. The CDR3 sequence is CASSLDLPRRATYNEQFF. The CDR3 DNA reads TGCGCCAGCAGCTTGGACCTTCCAAGGCGGGCCACCTACAATGAGCAGTTCTTC.

V gene TRBV5-1 combines with J gene TRBJ1-2; D remains unclear. Trimming left V 5 bases short and J 1 base short, with 12 bases between. The V gene's germline CDR1 is SGHRS and CDR2 YFSETQ. This CDR3 has 14 residues. The CDR3: CASRRETSNYGYTF. CDR3 bases: TGCGCCAGCAGACGGGAAACCAGTAACTATGGCTACACCTTC.

The chain couples TRBV28 to TRBJ2-1; D unresolved. This CDR3 region has 15 residues. Trimming cost V 2 bases and J 0 bases, with 8 bases left between them. The germline gives CDR1 MDHEN, CDR2 SYDVKM. The CDR3 DNA follows: TGTGCCAGCAGTTTAGGGGATAACTCCTACAATGAGCAGTTCTTC. Its translation is CASSLGDNSYNEQFF.

This CDR3 reads CASRDRGRQFF. In nucleotides, the CDR3 is TGCGCCAGCAGGGACAGGGGAAGGCAGTTCTTC. This chain joins TRBV5-1 and TRBJ2-1, with 9 bases that match TRBD1. The trim removed 5 bases at V and 12 bases at J, leaving 3 bases unmatched. This CDR3 comprises 11 residues. Germline CDR1 and CDR2: SGHRS and YFSETQ.